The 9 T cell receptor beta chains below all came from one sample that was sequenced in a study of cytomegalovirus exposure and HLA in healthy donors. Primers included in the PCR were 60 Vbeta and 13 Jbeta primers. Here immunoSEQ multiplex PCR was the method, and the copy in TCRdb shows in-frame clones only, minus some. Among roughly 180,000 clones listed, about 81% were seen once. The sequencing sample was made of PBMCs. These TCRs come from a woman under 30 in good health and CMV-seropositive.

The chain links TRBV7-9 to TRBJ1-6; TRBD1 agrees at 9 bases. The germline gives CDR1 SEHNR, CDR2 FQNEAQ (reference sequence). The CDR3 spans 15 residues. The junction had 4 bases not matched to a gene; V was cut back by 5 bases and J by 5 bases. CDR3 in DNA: TGTGCCAGCAGCCAGGGACAGGGTAATAATTCACCCCTCCACTTT. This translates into CASSQGQGNNSPLHF.

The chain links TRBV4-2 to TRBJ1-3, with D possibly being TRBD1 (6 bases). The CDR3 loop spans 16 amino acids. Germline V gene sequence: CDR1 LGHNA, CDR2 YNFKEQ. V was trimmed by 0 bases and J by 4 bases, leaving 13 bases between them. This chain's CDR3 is CASSQDQGTGGNTIYF. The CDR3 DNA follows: TGTGCCAGCAGCCAAGATCAGGGGACGGGCGGAAACACCATATATTTT.

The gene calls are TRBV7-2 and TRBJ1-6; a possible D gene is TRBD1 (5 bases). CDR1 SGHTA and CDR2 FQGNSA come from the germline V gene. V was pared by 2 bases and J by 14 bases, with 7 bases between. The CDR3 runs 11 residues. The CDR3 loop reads CASSLSGSLHF. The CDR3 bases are TGTGCCAGCAGCTTATCAGGGTCCCTCCACTTT.

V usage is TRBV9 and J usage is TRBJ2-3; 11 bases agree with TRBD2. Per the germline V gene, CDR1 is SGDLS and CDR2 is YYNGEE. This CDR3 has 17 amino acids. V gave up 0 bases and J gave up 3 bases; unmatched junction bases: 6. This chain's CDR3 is CASSVGIAGGMTDTQYF. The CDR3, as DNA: TGTGCCAGCAGCGTAGGCATAGCGGGGGGGATGACAGATACGCAGTATTTT.

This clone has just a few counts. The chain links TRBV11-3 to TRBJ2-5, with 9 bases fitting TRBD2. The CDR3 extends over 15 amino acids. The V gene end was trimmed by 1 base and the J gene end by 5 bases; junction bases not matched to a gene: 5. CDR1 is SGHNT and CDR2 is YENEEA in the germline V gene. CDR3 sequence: CASSLVTSGPETQYF. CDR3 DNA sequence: TGTGCCAGCAGCTTAGTAACTAGCGGGCCTGAGACCCAGTACTTC.

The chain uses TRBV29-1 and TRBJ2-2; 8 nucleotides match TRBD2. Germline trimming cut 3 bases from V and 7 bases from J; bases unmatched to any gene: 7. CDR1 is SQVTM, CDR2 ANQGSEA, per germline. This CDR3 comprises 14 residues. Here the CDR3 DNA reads TGCAGCGTTGAGGGTAGCGGGGTCGGCGGGGAGCTGTTTTTT. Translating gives CSVEGSGVGGELFF.

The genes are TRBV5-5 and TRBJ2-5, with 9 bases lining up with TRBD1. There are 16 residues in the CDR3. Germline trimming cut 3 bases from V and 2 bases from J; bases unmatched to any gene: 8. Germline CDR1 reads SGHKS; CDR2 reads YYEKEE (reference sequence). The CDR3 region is CASSSGGTGLQETQYF. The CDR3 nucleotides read TGTGCCAGCAGCTCAGGGGGGACAGGGCTTCAAGAGACCCAGTACTTC.

CDR3 loop: CSVEAAVSIGYTF. The CDR3 coding sequence is TGCAGCGTTGAGGCTGCGGTTTCTATAGGCTACACCTTC. The gene calls are TRBV29-1 and TRBJ1-2; D gene unclear. This CDR3 has 13 amino acids. Germline CDR1 SQVTM, CDR2 ANQGSEA. V was cut by 3 bases and J by 8 bases, with 16 bases left in between.

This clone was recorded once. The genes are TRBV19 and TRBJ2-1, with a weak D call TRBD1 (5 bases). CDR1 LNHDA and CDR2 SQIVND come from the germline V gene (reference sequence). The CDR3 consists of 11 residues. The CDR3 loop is CGAGWYNEQFF. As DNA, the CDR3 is TGTGGGGCAGGGTGGTACAATGAGCAGTTCTTC.